The next 12 T cell receptor beta chains were all read from a single sample in a study of beta chain features in type 1 diabetes. Expressed TCRB transcripts were sequenced because the entire RNA isolate underwent reverse transcription. The protocol was immunoSEQ multiplex PCR, while the TCRdb copy is restricted to in-frame clones and leaves out a portion. The sample shows about 200,000 clones, about a tenth of them seen only once. The sample comprised central memory CD4+ T cells from blood. The receptors originated from a man aged 18 to 30 in good health.

The chain couples TRBV6-6 to TRBJ2-7; 11 positions match TRBD1. Trimming at V came to 1 base and at J to 7 bases, leaving 6 bases not matched to a gene. Germline CDR1 and CDR2: MNHNY and SVGAGI (reference sequence). The CDR3 covers 15 residues. This CDR3 is CASSYWGTGGDEQYF. In DNA, the CDR3 is TGTGCCAGCAGTTACTGGGGGACAGGGGGTGATGAGCAGTACTTC.

This clone occurred a few times. The chain carries TRBV2 and TRBJ2-5; 8 nucleotides align to TRBD2. The CDR3 has 14 residues. Germline V gene lookup returns CDR1 SNHLY and CDR2 FYNNEI. The V segment lost 3 bases and the J segment 2 bases; nucleotides outside the gene matches: 2. The CDR3: CASSDLAGQETQYF. The CDR3 coding sequence is TGTGCCAGCAGTGATTTAGCGGGACAAGAGACCCAGTACTTC.

The chain is built from TRBV2 and TRBJ2-1; 10 nucleotides line up with TRBD2. The junction had 7 bases not matched to a gene; V was cut back by 8 bases and J by 0 bases. This CDR3 comprises 16 residues. Looked up from germline, CDR1 is SNHLY and CDR2 is FYNNEI. CDR3 loop: CASRGLAADSYNEQFF. CDR3 DNA sequence: TGTGCCAGCCGTGGACTAGCGGCCGACTCCTACAATGAGCAGTTCTTC.

The rearrangement joins TRBV6-6 to TRBJ2-2; the D is unclear. Trimming removed 4 bases at V and 6 bases at J, with 3 bases between. Germline CDR1 MNHNY, CDR2 SVGAGI (reference sequence). This CDR3 has 11 amino acids. The CDR3: CASSSSGELFF. CDR3 in DNA: TGTGCCAGCAGTTCCTCCGGGGAGCTGTTTTTT.

This clone was seen a few times. The chain uses TRBV2 and TRBJ2-3, with a weak D call TRBD1 (5 bases). Germline loops: CDR1 SNHLY, CDR2 FYNNEI. The V end lost 8 bases, the J end lost 1 base, and 13 bases lay between the germline ends. The CDR3 sequence is 14 residues long. The DNA of the CDR3 is TGTGCCAGCGGCAGGGATGTCGGCACAGATACGCAGTATTTT. Translated: CASGRDVGTDTQYF.

This clone was detected only a few times. The V gene is TRBV9, the J gene TRBJ1-1; no firm D call. Trimming shortened V by 4 bases and J by 1 base, and 14 bases separated the two germline ends. The CDR3 is 15 amino acids. CDR1 is SGDLS, CDR2 YYNGEE, per germline. CDR3: CASSLLPGGNTEAFF. The CDR3 DNA follows: TGTGCCAGCAGCCTCCTTCCGGGAGGGAACACTGAAGCTTTCTTT.

The chain carries TRBV10-3 and TRBJ2-1, with 7 bases identical to TRBD2. V lost 8 bases to trimming and J lost 9 bases; unmatched junction nucleotides: 7. There are 12 residues in the CDR3. The germline V gene encodes CDR1 ENHRY and CDR2 SYGVKD. The CDR3 spells CAIGGETVEQFF. CDR3 nucleotides: TGTGCCATCGGGGGGGAGACGGTTGAGCAGTTCTTC.

This clone was seen only a few times. The gene calls are TRBV5-4 and TRBJ2-1; 7 bases map to TRBD1. CDR3 length: 16 residues. Germline lookup yields CDR1 SGHNT and CDR2 YYREEE (reference sequence). V dropped 2 bases and J dropped 10; count of bases not matched to a gene: 15. CDR3 region: CASSLISDRVKGEQFF. The CDR3 region has the DNA TGTGCCAGCAGCTTAATCAGCGACAGGGTAAAGGGGGAGCAGTTCTTC. Full variable domain (rest looked up from reference TRBV5-4 and TRBJ2-1): ETGVTQSPTHLIKTRGQQVTLRCSSQSGHNTVSWYQQALGQGPQFIFQYYREEENGRGNFPPRFSGLQFPNYSSELNVNALELDDSALYLCASSLISDRVKGEQFFGPGTRLTVL.

CDR3: CASSERALGPPYEQYF. The CDR3 DNA follows: TGTGCCAGCAGTGAAAGGGCTCTGGGGCCTCCCTACGAGCAGTACTTC. The chain carries TRBV2 and TRBJ2-7; D is possibly TRBD1 (5 bases). Germline lookup yields CDR1 SNHLY and CDR2 FYNNEI. Trimming shortened V by 2 bases and J by 2 bases, and 16 bases separated the two germline ends. This CDR3 is 16 amino acids long.

This clone was counted only a few times. This rearrangement joins TRBV6-1 to TRBJ2-7, with D uncertain. Germline V gene lookup returns CDR1 MNHNS and CDR2 SASEGT. The CDR3 consists of 11 residues. Trimming shortened V by 3 bases and J by 3 bases, and 3 bases separated the two germline ends. The CDR3: CASSDYYEQYF. The CDR3 bases are TGTGCCAGCAGTGACTACTACGAGCAGTACTTC.

The chain is built from TRBV29-1 and TRBJ2-5; 7 bases are shared with TRBD1. CDR1 and CDR2 from the germline V gene are SQVTM and ANQGSEA. V was clipped by 5 bases and J by 4 bases; unmatched bases: 7. The length of the CDR3 is 13 residues. The CDR3 DNA follows: TGCAGCGTTACACAGGGGCTTGTAGAGACCCAGTACTTC. Protein product: CSVTQGLVETQYF. The whole variable domain, remainder taken from reference TRBV29-1 and TRBJ2-5, is SAVISQKPSRDICQRGTSLTIQCQVDSQVTMMFWYRQQPGQSLTLIATANQGSEATYESGFVIDKFPISRPNLTFSTLTVSNMSPEDSSIYLCSVTQGLVETQYFGPGTRLLVL.

This clone was seen only a few times. The chain uses TRBV29-1 and TRBJ2-2; D may be TRBD2 (5 bases). V lost 4 bases to trimming and J lost 3 bases, with 9 bases between them. CDR3 length: 13 amino acids. Germline V lookup: CDR1 SQVTM, CDR2 ANQGSEA. The DNA of the CDR3 is TGCAGCGTTGTTTACGGGGACACCGGGGAGCTGTTTTTT. It yields the protein CSVVYGDTGELFF.